Listed below are T cell receptor beta chains from one sample, sequenced in a study of shared clonotypes between healthy human individuals. Produced via immunoSEQ multiplex PCR; TCRdb's table is partial and in-frame only. This sample carries 2 million to 2.5 million clones, over 90% of them seen once, and the ten largest clones take about 0.39%. Sequenced sample: naive CD4+ T cells from PBMCs. The receptors stem from a man aged 18 to 30 in good health. Some clones in this sample may be carry-over from other donors' samples. Each CDR3 is given with its conserved first and last residue.

v_gene: TRBV11-2; j_gene: TRBJ1-2; CDR3aa: CASSVGGQGEGGYTF
v_gene: TRBV28; j_gene: TRBJ1-2; CDR3aa: CASSLAGGGSYGYTF
v_gene: TRBV4-2; j_gene: TRBJ2-2; CDR3aa: CASSQVLAGATGELFF
v_gene: TRBV28; j_gene: TRBJ2-1; CDR3aa: CASSRGLPRKSYNEQFF
v_gene: TRBV9; j_gene: TRBJ2-5; CDR3aa: CASSPRTSGTIGETQYF
v_gene: TRBV7-8; j_gene: TRBJ1-2; CDR3aa: CASSLGGGSRYGYTF
v_gene: TRBV28; j_gene: TRBJ1-4; CDR3aa: CASSLAAGKAIATNEKLFF
v_gene: TRBV6-1; j_gene: TRBJ2-1; CDR3aa: CASSEWPQDGNEQFF
v_gene: TRBV30; j_gene: TRBJ2-4; CDR3aa: CAWSVGSSGSIQYF
v_gene: TRBV10-3; j_gene: TRBJ2-3; CDR3aa: CAIRNRVDTDTQYF
v_gene: TRBV11-2; j_gene: TRBJ2-3; CDR3aa: CASSLAGTDTQYF